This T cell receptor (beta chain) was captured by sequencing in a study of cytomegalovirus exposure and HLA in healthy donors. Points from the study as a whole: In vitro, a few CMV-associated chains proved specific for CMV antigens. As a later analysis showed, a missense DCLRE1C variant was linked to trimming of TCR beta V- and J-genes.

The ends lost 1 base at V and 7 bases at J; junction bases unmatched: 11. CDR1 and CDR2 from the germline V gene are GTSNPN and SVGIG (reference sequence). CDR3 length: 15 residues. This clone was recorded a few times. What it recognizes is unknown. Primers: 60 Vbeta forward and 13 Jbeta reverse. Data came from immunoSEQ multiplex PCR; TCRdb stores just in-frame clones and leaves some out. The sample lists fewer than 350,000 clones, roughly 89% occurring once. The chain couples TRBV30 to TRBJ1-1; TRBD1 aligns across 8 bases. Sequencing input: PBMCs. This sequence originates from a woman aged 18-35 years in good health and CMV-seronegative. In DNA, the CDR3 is TGTGCCTGGAGTGCAGACCTCAGGGGGCCCGGTGAAGCTTTCTTT. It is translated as CAWSADLRGPGEAFF.